This TCR beta chain emerged from a study of T-cell memory formation after mild COVID-19. Overall study results and limits: Contracting clones localized mainly to CM and EM when CD4+ and mainly to EMRA when CD8+. Clones that contracted from day 15 to 85 had balanced CD4/CD8; later expanders were CD4+ biased. The authors did not confirm SARS-CoV-2 specificity of second-wave clones peaking day 37.

TCRdb recomputed calls from the 5' RACE reads with MiXCR, one row per CDR3 protein. The sample has about 320,000 distinct CDR3 sequences, approximately 14% seen once. This clonotype was counted between two and nine times. Its target is not known. V lost 3 bases and J lost 1; bases outside the gene matches: 7. The CDR3 loop spans 17 amino acids. From germline, CDR1 is MDHEN and CDR2 SYDVKM. V usage is TRBV28 and J usage is TRBJ2-2, with 8 bases lining up with TRBD1. Sequencing input: PBMCs or a T cell subset sorted from them (not recorded which). This TCR came from a man between 18 and 35 years old who had mild COVID-19 (a few samples of this study predate the infection). Cell type and time point are not known. The CDR3 DNA follows: TGTGCCAGCAGTTTGCCTACAGGGGGTCGGAACACCGGGGAGCTGTTTTTT. Translated: CASSLPTGGRNTGELFF.